Described below is a single T cell receptor (beta chain) sequence and its context. Its specificity is not known. The data were obtained in a study of shared clonotypes between healthy human individuals. Study background: Per-donor plates numbered three CD4 naive, three CD4 memory, two CD8 naive and one CD8 memory.

Regarding the study as a whole: Richness estimates generally favored naive over memory subsets.

Assay used: immunoSEQ multiplex PCR; TCRdb lists only in-frame clones, some missing. The table shows about 2.1 million clones, with approximately 94% occurring only once. Naive CD8 cells, CD45RO-negative and positively selected for CCR7, excluded terminally differentiated effector memory CD45RA+ cells. This CDR3 region has 15 residues. J was trimmed by 8 bases and V by 5 bases; bases with no gene match: 11. CDR1 and CDR2 from the germline V gene are LNHDA and SQIVND (reference sequence). This TCR came from a young man in good health. Some clones in this sample may be carry-over from other donors' samples. Source material: naive CD8+ T cells from PBMCs. The V gene is TRBV19, the J gene TRBJ2-7; 11 positions agree with TRBD1. The CDR3: CASSVSDRGLYQQYF. The DNA for the CDR3 is TGTGCCAGTAGTGTTTCGGACAGGGGGCTTTATCAGCAGTACTTC.